This is a list of T cell receptor beta chains from one sample in a study of blood T cell repertoires in COVID-19. Some clones are missing from TCRdb's copy, which holds only in-frame ones; the method was immunoSEQ multiplex PCR. The table includes 100,000 to 150,000 clones, roughly 90% detected once. Material: peripheral blood. The receptors were sampled from a man in his 60s with COVID-19, enrolled during active disease. Each CDR3 is given with its conserved first and last residue. D genes are given only for firm matches. Clone size is given for some rows only: seen once, a few or many times, or a class if the clone is expanded.

.	TRBJ1-5	TRBV30	.	CAWSAGIGQPQHF	TGTGCCTGGAGTGCGGGGATCGGTCAGCCCCAGCATTTT
.	TRBJ1-1	TRBV19	.	CASSITGTEAFF	TGTGCCAGTAGTATAACGGGGACTGAAGCTTTCTTT
.	TRBJ1-1	TRBV19	.	CASNSLSSGLIKNTEAFF	TGTGCCAGTAACAGTCTATCCTCCGGTCTAATCAAGAACACTGAAGCTTTCTTT
.	TRBJ2-5	TRBV27	.	CASSLDGTSQETQYF	TGTGCCAGCAGTTTAGATGGGACATCACAAGAGACCCAGTACTTC
.	TRBJ2-5	TRBV30	.	CAWSPSGETQYF	TGTGCCTGGAGTCCCTCAGGGGAGACCCAGTACTTC
TRBD2	TRBJ2-7	TRBV12-5	.	CASGYLAGGFYEQYF	TGTGCTAGTGGATACCTAGCGGGGGGATTCTACGAGCAGTACTTC
.	TRBJ2-2	TRBV4-1	.	CASSRLNKDTGELFF	TGCGCCAGCAGCCGACTTAATAAGGACACCGGGGAGCTGTTTTTT
TRBD1	TRBJ2-7	TRBV19	once	CASRLSGTGVQKDLEQYF	TGTGCCAGTAGGCTCTCCGGGACAGGGGTCCAAAAAGATCTCGAGCAGTACTTC
TRBD1	TRBJ1-6	TRBV30	.	CAWREGAYNSPLHF	TGTGCCTGGAGGGAGGGGGCGTATAATTCACCCCTCCACTTT
.	TRBJ2-2	TRBV3-1/TRBV3-2	.	CASSQTHGTGELFF	TGTGCCAGCAGCCAAACTCACGGGACCGGGGAGCTGTTTTTT
TRBD2	TRBJ2-5	TRBV9	.	CASSVGLTRGAGETQYF	TGTGCCAGCAGCGTAGGACTGACGCGGGGGGCGGGGGAGACCCAGTACTTC
.	TRBJ2-7	TRBV6-5	few	CASSYSALGSYEQYF	TGTGCCAGCAGTTACTCGGCCCTAGGTTCCTACGAGCAGTACTTC
.	TRBJ1-5	TRBV19	.	CASTPNSNQPQHF	TGTGCCAGTACCCCCAATAGCAATCAGCCCCAGCATTTT
.	TRBJ1-2	TRBV21-1	few	CASSKTLSAGQGEDNYGYTF	TGTGCCAGCAGCAAAACCCTCTCCGCAGGACAGGGTGAAGACAACTATGGCTACACCTTC
.	TRBJ2-3	TRBV7-3	.	CASSPNTGTSTDTQYF	TGTGCCAGCAGCCCCAATACAGGAACTAGCACAGATACGCAGTATTTT
.	TRBJ2-7	TRBV7-2	.	CASSLTGGGDEQYF	TGTGCCAGCAGCTTGACTGGGGGAGGAGACGAGCAGTACTTC
.	TRBJ1-4	TRBV19	.	CASQTGGRTTEKLFF	TGTGCCAGTCAAACTGGGGGCAGGACCACTGAAAAACTGTTTTTT
.	TRBJ1-2	TRBV9	.	CASSVGSVAGNYGYTF	TGTGCCAGCAGCGTAGGGTCAGTGGCTGGTAACTATGGCTACACCTTC
TRBD1	TRBJ2-1	TRBV3-1/TRBV3-2	.	CASSLGQGSFNEQFF	TGTGCCAGCAGCCTAGGACAGGGCTCGTTTAATGAGCAGTTCTTC
TRBD1	TRBJ1-3	TRBV3-1/TRBV3-2	.	CASSQFTGGTGNTIYF	TGTGCCAGCAGCCAGTTTACAGGGGGAACGGGAAACACCATATATTTT
.	TRBJ2-4	TRBV6-5	.	CASSYSVLGDKNIQYF	TGTGCCAGCAGTTACTCCGTACTAGGCGACAAAAACATTCAGTACTTC
.	TRBJ1-1	TRBV28	.	CASSSREPTEAFF	TGTGCCAGCAGTTCAAGGGAGCCCACTGAAGCTTTCTTT
.	TRBJ1-1	TRBV29-1	.	CSVLPGERVSFF	TGCAGCGTCCTTCCAGGGGAACGGGTTTCTTTCTTT
.	TRBJ2-7	TRBV12-3/TRBV12-4	.	CASKSMGKGEQYF	TGTGCCAGCAAGTCAATGGGGAAGGGGGAGCAGTACTTC
.	TRBJ1-5	TRBV29-1	.	CTPRGGSNQPQHF	TGCACCCCAAGGGGGGGTTCCAATCAGCCCCAGCATTTT
TRBD1	TRBJ1-1	TRBV18	.	CASSRTGNEAFF	TGTGCCAGCTCTCGGACAGGAAATGAAGCTTTCTTT
TRBD1	TRBJ1-1	TRBV7-9	.	CASRRQGGTEAFF	TGTGCCAGCAGACGACAGGGGGGGACTGAAGCTTTCTTT
TRBD1	TRBJ2-7	TRBV19	.	CASSRQGMGFYEQYF	TGTGCCAGTAGTAGACAGGGGATGGGCTTCTACGAGCAGTACTTC
.	TRBJ1-6	TRBV7-2	.	CASSLGRGSPLHF	TGTGCCAGCAGCTTAGGGCGCGGCTCACCCCTCCACTTT
.	TRBJ1-6	TRBV9	.	CASSPVGSYNSPLHF	TGTGCCAGCAGCCCTGTCGGCTCCTATAATTCACCCCTCCACTTT
.	TRBJ1-3	TRBV19	.	CASSMWGRGLDSGNTIYF	TGTGCCAGTAGTATGTGGGGGCGTGGACTGGACTCTGGAAACACCATATATTTT
TRBD1	TRBJ1-6	TRBV7-8	.	CASSPGTGGDNSPLHF	TGTGCCAGCAGCCCTGGGACAGGGGGTGATAATTCACCCCTCCACTTT
.	TRBJ1-1	TRBV7-9	.	CASSLLGGGGPNTEAFF	TGTGCCAGCAGCCTCTTGGGGGGAGGTGGTCCGAACACTGAAGCTTTCTTT
.	TRBJ1-6	TRBV7-2	.	CASSSGHLNSPLHF	TGTGCCAGCAGCTCGGGACATTTAAATTCACCCCTCCACTTT
.	TRBJ1-6	TRBV6-5	once	CASSHRVYNSPLHF	TGTGCCAGCAGCCACAGGGTTTATAATTCACCCCTCCACTTT
.	TRBJ1-5	TRBV19	.	CASSKGGNQPQHF	TGTGCCAGTAGTAAAGGGGGCAATCAGCCCCAGCATTTT
TRBD2	TRBJ2-3	TRBV11-2	.	CASSFPAGGGTDTQYF	TGTGCCAGCAGCTTCCCGGCGGGGGGGGGCACAGATACGCAGTATTTT
.	TRBJ1-1	TRBV4-1	.	CASSLPQGGTEAFF	TGCGCCAGCAGCCTCCCCCAGGGTGGCACTGAAGCTTTCTTT
.	TRBJ1-3	TRBV7-9	.	CASSILGRTAGNTIYF	TGTGCCAGCAGCATACTCGGACGGACAGCTGGAAACACCATATATTTT
TRBD1	TRBJ2-6	TRBV7-9	.	CASGQGNSGANVLTF	TGTGCCAGCGGACAGGGGAACTCTGGGGCCAACGTCCTGACTTTC
.	TRBJ2-4	TRBV30	once	CAWSFSAKNIQYF	TGTGCCTGGAGTTTCTCAGCCAAAAACATTCAGTACTTC
TRBD1	TRBJ1-2	TRBV6-5	.	CASAPRGIYGYTF	TGTGCCAGCGCCCCCAGGGGGATCTATGGCTACACCTTC
TRBD1	TRBJ1-2	TRBV5-6	.	CASSFRDRGLVGYTF	TGTGCCAGCAGCTTCCGGGACAGGGGTCTGGTTGGCTACACCTTC
.	TRBJ2-6	TRBV5-1	.	CASSSTGSGANVLTF	TGCGCCAGCAGCTCAACAGGATCTGGGGCCAACGTCCTGACTTTC
.	TRBJ1-5	TRBV7-9	.	CASSPPGDSNQPQHF	TGTGCCAGCAGCCCCCCAGGGGATAGCAATCAGCCCCAGCATTTT